This paragraph reports one T cell receptor beta chain. The sample originates from a study of cytomegalovirus exposure and HLA in healthy donors. Overall study: Unique TCRs numbering approximately 81 million, obtained from HLA-typed donors, made up an early data release.

This PCR relied on a set of 60 Vbeta primers and 13 Jbeta primers. Profiled with immunoSEQ multiplex PCR; TCRdb holds only in-frame clones, not every one. This table holds around 120,000 clones, around two thirds found once. Sequencing was done on a sample of PBMCs. The sequence came from a woman aged 40 to 50 in good health and CMV-seropositive.

CDR3 residues: CASSPWTANSDSYGYTF. CDR3 coding DNA: TGTGCCAGCAGCCCTTGGACAGCCAATTCCGACAGCTATGGCTACACCTTC. This sequence joins TRBV5-6 and TRBJ1-2, with D possibly TRBD1 on 6 matching bases. Germline-derived CDR1 and CDR2 are SGHDT and YYEEEE. The V end lost 4 bases, the J end lost 4 bases, and 23 bases lay between the germline ends. The CDR3 covers 17 residues.